This T cell receptor (beta chain) was recorded in a study of shared clonotypes between healthy human individuals. Profiled with immunoSEQ multiplex PCR; TCRdb holds only in-frame clones, not every one. Found here are more than 2 million clones, 90% to 96% of them singletons; the top ten hold 0.13%. J lost 1 base, V lost 5 bases, and 8 bases had no gene match. The CDR3 has 15 amino acids. From germline, CDR1 is MGHRA and CDR2 YSYEKL. Naive CD45RA+ and memory CD45RA-negative subsets were split from CD4+ cells. Regarding the study as a whole: Naive subsets tended to show greater estimated richness than memory subsets. The study found approximately 5% of naive CD4 clonotypes shared across a few donors. It was the non-shared clonotypes that had lower generation probabilities than clonotypes shared by all four donors.

Notes on this clone: Its antigen is as yet unknown.

The genes are TRBV4-1 and TRBJ2-7, with 7 bases aligning to TRBD2. Material: naive CD4+ T cells sorted from blood. Subset of the sample: CD45RA+ positively selected. The TCR sequence derives from a young man in good health. The CDR3 sequence: CASSIGTGGSYEQYF. Written as DNA, the CDR3 is TGCGCCAGCAGCATAGGGACGGGGGGTTCCTACGAGCAGTACTTC.